The sequence of this TCR beta chain was determined in a study of OX40 agonist ivuxolimab in advanced cancers. Turning to the study itself: Three patients, one with hepatocellular carcinoma and two with cutaneous melanoma, achieved partial responses.

Generated by immunoSEQ multiplex PCR, the TCRdb table keeps only in-frame clones and is missing some. The sample has 50,000 to 70,000 clones; approximately 85% are singletons. General study points: CD4+ T cells averaged fewer expanded clones than CD8+ T cells. Normalized T-cell clonal expansion was also low in a subset of nonresponders.

Concerning this clone: Its antigen is not known.

The CDR3 consists of 15 residues. Germline V CDR1 and CDR2: SEHNR, FQNEAQ (reference sequence). With 2 bases clipped from V and 1 base from J, the junction kept 3 bases outside the gene matches. The receptor's source is an adult with an advanced solid tumor such as melanoma, head and neck, liver or kidney cancer. The material sequenced was CD4+ or CD8+ T cells sorted from blood, taken in a trial of the OX40 agonist ivuxolimab. The chain joins TRBV7-9 to TRBJ2-3; 7 nucleotides agree with TRBD1. CDR3 sequence (DNA): TGTGCCAGCAGCTTAAGCACAGGGGGCACAGATACGCAGTATTTT. Amino acids: CASSLSTGGTDTQYF.